This is a list of T cell receptor beta chains from one sample in a study of Ad26.COV2.S vaccination and SARS-CoV-2 variants. The repertoire was sequenced with immunoSEQ multiplex PCR; TCRdb's copy has only in-frame clones and lacks some. The sample holds around 300,000 clones, roughly 90% seen once. The source material was peripheral blood, sampled in a trial of Ad26.COV2.S vaccine versus placebo. These receptors all stem from a person between 18 and 65 years old who received the Ad26.COV2.S COVID-19 vaccine or a placebo. The conserved cysteine and the conserved F or W are not part of the CDR3 here. Fields, in order: V gene, CDR3 length, CDR3 protein.

V gene: TRBV4-1; CDR3 length: 12; CDR3 protein: ASSQPTQGFEQF
V gene: TRBV4-1; CDR3 length: 14; CDR3 protein: ASSQAGLAGGYEQY
V gene: TRBV27; CDR3 length: 13; CDR3 protein: ASRATGVSNQPQH
V gene: TRBV6-4; CDR3 length: 14; CDR3 protein: ASSDSRLASYNEQF
V gene: TRBV6-2/TRBV6-3; CDR3 length: 9; CDR3 protein: ASSYWGEAF
V gene: TRBV14; CDR3 length: 13; CDR3 protein: ASSPYLYSGNTIY
V gene: TRBV6-5; CDR3 length: 12; CDR3 protein: ASRALTRYNEQF
V gene: TRBV9; CDR3 length: 13; CDR3 protein: ASSADRGPGNTIY
V gene: TRBV5-6; CDR3 length: 12; CDR3 protein: ASSPRAPNEKLF
V gene: TRBV4-1; CDR3 length: 12; CDR3 protein: ASSQDVRGYEQY
V gene: TRBV9; CDR3 length: 16; CDR3 protein: ASSVAPLRVRGTDTQY
V gene: TRBV7-3; CDR3 length: 10; CDR3 protein: ASSLGDYGYT
V gene: TRBV6-1; CDR3 length: 11; CDR3 protein: ASSEWVQGSLT
V gene: TRBV4-3; CDR3 length: 13; CDR3 protein: ASSQAGIRDTEAF
V gene: TRBV7-9; CDR3 length: 13; CDR3 protein: ASRDLRTGGTEAF
V gene: TRBV4-3; CDR3 length: 13; CDR3 protein: ASSQEWTASYEQY
V gene: TRBV6-5; CDR3 length: 14; CDR3 protein: ASSYSPGGSTGELF
V gene: TRBV6-6; CDR3 length: 12; CDR3 protein: ASSYAGSNYGYT
V gene: TRBV19; CDR3 length: 14; CDR3 protein: ASSLAGGHNTGELF
V gene: TRBV7-2; CDR3 length: 14; CDR3 protein: ASSPGWTAMNTEAF
V gene: TRBV9; CDR3 length: 10; CDR3 protein: ASSEVNTEAF
V gene: TRBV2; CDR3 length: 12; CDR3 protein: ASMDQMGAVGYT
V gene: TRBV4-1; CDR3 length: 15; CDR3 protein: ASSPLVLGRDNSPLH
V gene: TRBV6-2/TRBV6-3; CDR3 length: 13; CDR3 protein: ASSSYAISQLPQH
V gene: TRBV10-2; CDR3 length: 10; CDR3 protein: ASTGGGYGYT
V gene: TRBV3-1/TRBV3-2; CDR3 length: 14; CDR3 protein: ASSQLAGAPNTEAF
V gene: TRBV7-2; CDR3 length: 12; CDR3 protein: ASSLAGVGETQY
V gene: TRBV7-9; CDR3 length: 12; CDR3 protein: ASSLESTGEKLF
V gene: TRBV27; CDR3 length: 15; CDR3 protein: ASSFSTRGAMNTEAF
V gene: TRBV12-3/TRBV12-4; CDR3 length: 11; CDR3 protein: ASSLSFPYGYT
V gene: TRBV3-1/TRBV3-2; CDR3 length: 15; CDR3 protein: ASSQASPTGGYYGYT
V gene: TRBV30; CDR3 length: 11; CDR3 protein: AWAGGYNSPLH
V gene: TRBV7-9; CDR3 length: 9; CDR3 protein: ASSTGGEAF
V gene: TRBV6-2/TRBV6-3; CDR3 length: 17; CDR3 protein: ASSYSPTLSGSNPDTQY
V gene: TRBV6-5; CDR3 length: 11; CDR3 protein: ASSYSNTNEQF
V gene: TRBV24-1; CDR3 length: 9; CDR3 protein: ATILGSPLH
V gene: TRBV27; CDR3 length: 11; CDR3 protein: ASSRSAYNEQF
V gene: TRBV19; CDR3 length: 15; CDR3 protein: ASSPRTGGASGGELF
V gene: TRBV14; CDR3 length: 10; CDR3 protein: ASSLGPSAQH
V gene: TRBV27; CDR3 length: 13; CDR3 protein: ASSFTSGTSGELF
V gene: TRBV3-1/TRBV3-2; CDR3 length: 12; CDR3 protein: ASSLGLVQETQY
V gene: TRBV3-1/TRBV3-2; CDR3 length: 12; CDR3 protein: ASSQSGGLVEQF
V gene: TRBV24-1; CDR3 length: 13; CDR3 protein: ATSDLQIWPEWQF
V gene: TRBV18; CDR3 length: 15; CDR3 protein: ASSLQPGQGFGNTIY
V gene: TRBV14; CDR3 length: 16; CDR3 protein: ASSQEGLAGGPGNEQF
V gene: TRBV19; CDR3 length: 14; CDR3 protein: ASSPRGRAPYQPQH